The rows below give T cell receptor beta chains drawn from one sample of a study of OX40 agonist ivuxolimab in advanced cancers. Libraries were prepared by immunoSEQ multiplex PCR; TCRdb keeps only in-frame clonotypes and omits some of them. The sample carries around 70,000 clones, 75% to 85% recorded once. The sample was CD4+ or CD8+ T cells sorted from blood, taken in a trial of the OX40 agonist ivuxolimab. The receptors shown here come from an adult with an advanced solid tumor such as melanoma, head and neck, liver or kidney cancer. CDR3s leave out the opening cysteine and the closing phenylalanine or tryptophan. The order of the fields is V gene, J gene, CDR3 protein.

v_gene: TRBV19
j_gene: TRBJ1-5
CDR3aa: ASSPLSLNQPQH

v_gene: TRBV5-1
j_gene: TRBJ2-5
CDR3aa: ASSVRAGGAETQY

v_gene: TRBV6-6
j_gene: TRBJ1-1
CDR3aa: ASAVPGNTEAF

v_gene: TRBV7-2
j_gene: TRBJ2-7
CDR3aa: ASSQGLVSYEQY

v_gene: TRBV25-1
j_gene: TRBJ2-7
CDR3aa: ASSEGGGGEQY

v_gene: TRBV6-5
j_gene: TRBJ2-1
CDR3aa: ASNAGGEGDNEQF

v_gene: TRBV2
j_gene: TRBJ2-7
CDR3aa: ASTGTGGNSYEQY

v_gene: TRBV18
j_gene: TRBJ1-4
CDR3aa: ASSPSLGESEKLF

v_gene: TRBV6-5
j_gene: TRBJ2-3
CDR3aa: ASSYSPTGGTDTQY

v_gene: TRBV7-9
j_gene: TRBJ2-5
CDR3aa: ASSPGQAAETQY

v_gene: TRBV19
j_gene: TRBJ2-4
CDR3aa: ASSGPLDIQY

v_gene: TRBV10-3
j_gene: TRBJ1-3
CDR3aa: ATHSGEGTGNTIY

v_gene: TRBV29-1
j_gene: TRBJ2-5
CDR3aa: SVELPDRGLRETQY

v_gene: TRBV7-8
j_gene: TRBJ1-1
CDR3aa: ASSLGTGFGNTEAF

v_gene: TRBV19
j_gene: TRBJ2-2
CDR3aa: ASSPTPGGMLGELF

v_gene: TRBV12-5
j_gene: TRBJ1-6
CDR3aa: ASALETYNSPLH

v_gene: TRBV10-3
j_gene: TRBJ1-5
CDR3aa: AISESLGDQPQH

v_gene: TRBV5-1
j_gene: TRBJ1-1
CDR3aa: ASSFQGMSNTEAF

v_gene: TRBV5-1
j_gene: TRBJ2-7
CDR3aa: ASSLGGGNYEQY

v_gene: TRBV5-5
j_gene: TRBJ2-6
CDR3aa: ASSLTGLSGANVLT

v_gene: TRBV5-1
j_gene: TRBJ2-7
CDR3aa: ASSFGGGSYEQY

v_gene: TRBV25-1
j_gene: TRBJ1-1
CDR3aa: ASKQSGGGTEAF

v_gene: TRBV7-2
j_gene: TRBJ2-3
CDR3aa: ASSFLVADTQY

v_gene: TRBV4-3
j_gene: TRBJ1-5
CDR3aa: ASSLDRAQPQH

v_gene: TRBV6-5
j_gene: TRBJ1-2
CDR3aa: ASSRSWDNYGYT

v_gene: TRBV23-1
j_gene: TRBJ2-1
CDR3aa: ASSQGTSGGEVNEQF

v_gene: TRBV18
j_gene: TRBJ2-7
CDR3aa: ASSPGYEQY

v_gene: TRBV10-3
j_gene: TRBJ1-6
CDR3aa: AISESRVIGNSPLH

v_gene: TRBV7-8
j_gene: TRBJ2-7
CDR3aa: ASSLTGGSYYEQY

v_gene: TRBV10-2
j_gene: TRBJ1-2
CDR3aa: ASRKDDYGYT

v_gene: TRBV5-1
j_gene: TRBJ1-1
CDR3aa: ASSSLSWGGSTEAF

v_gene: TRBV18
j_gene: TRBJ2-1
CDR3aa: ASSSIAGASYNEQF

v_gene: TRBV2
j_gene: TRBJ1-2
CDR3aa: ASSGGAYGYT

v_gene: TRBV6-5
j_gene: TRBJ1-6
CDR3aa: ASSYSPGSSSPLH

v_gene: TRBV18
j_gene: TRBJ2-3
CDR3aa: ASSRGTDTQY

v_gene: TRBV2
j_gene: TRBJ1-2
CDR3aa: ASSEMGALYGYT

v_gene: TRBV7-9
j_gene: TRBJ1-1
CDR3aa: ASSLEVNREAF

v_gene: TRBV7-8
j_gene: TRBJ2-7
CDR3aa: ASSLRQGGSYEQY

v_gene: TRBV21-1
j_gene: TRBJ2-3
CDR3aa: ASSFGGLNTDTQY

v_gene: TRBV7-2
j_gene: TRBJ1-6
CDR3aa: ASSQLGHLNSPLH

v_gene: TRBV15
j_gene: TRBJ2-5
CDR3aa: ATSRGNQETQY

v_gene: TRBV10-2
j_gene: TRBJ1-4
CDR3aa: ASTPRAGQRNEKLF

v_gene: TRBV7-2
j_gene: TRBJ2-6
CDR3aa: ASSPQRGVGGANVLT

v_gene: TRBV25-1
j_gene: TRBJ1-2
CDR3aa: ASRSSSGDGYT

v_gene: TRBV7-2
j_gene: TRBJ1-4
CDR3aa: ASRSGGANEKLF

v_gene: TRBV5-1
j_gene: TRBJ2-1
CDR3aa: ASSLGPSYNEQF

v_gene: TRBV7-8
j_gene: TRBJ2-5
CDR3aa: ASSPGPQRETQY

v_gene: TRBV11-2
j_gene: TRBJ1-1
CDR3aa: ASSLGPPLEAF

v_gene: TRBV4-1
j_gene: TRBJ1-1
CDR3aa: ASSQEWTGKRQNTEAF

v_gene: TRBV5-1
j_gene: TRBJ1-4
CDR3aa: ASSLAAATNEKLF

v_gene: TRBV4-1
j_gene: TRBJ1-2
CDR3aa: ASSHQGGLGYGYT

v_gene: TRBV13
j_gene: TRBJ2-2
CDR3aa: ASSWQGTGELF

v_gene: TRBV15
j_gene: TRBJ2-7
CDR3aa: ATSFGGSGASREQY

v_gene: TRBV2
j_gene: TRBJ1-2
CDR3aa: ASSETVLNYGYT

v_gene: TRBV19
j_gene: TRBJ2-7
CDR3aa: ASSPDRDVAYEQY

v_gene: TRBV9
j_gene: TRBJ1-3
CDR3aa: ASSVGDGESLSGNTIY

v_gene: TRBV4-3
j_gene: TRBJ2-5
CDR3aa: ASSQWGQETQY

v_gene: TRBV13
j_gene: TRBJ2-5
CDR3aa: ASSFFPRGTGDKTQY

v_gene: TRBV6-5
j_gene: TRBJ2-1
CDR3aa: ASSLTGMVYNEQF

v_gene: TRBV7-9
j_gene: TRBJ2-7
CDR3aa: ASSRYTYPGQGFHEQY